The next 22 T cell receptor beta chains were all read from a single sample in a study of T cell responses to AZD1222 COVID-19 vaccine. Clones were sequenced by immunoSEQ multiplex PCR, and TCRdb holds only the in-frame ones, with some missing. The sample carries approximately 150,000 clones, 94% recorded once. Sequencing was performed on peripheral blood, taken 28 days after the second AZD1222 dose. The receptors were gathered from an adult who received the AZD1222 COVID-19 vaccine.

V and J are TRBV2 and TRBJ1-2; perhaps TRBD1 as D (6 bases). The CDR3 totals 12 residues. Germline V gene data show CDR1 as SNHLY and CDR2 as FYNNEI. V was pared by 5 bases and J by 4 bases, with 8 bases between. The CDR3 DNA reads TGTGCCAGCAGTACAGGGACCTATGGCTACACCTTC. Amino acid sequence: CASSTGTYGYTF. Filled out from reference TRBV2 and TRBJ1-2, the complete variable domain reads EPEVTQTPSHQVTQMGQEVILRCVPISNHLYFYWYRQILGQKVEFLVSFYNNEISEKSEIFDDQFSVERPDGSNFTLKIRSTKLEDSAMYFCASSTGTYGYTFGSGTRLTVV.

This chain uses TRBV4-3 with TRBJ2-5, with D perhaps matching TRBD1 (6 bases). The germline V gene has CDR1 LGHNA and CDR2 YSLEER. The CDR3 spans 15 residues. Trimming left V 6 bases short and J 1 base short, with 15 bases between. This CDR3 reads CASSIRGQVQETQYF. The CDR3 bases are TGCGCCAGCAGTATCAGGGGACAAGTCCAAGAGACCCAGTACTTC.

The gene calls are TRBV23-1 and TRBJ1-1; unclear D gene. TRBV23-1 carries the ORF label, with uncertain function. The V and J ends lost 4 bases and 1 base respectively, with 10 bases between them. The CDR3 extends over 14 amino acids. The CDR3 reads CASSPREWNTEAFF. CDR3 coding DNA: TGCGCCAGCAGTCCCCGAGAGTGGAACACTGAAGCTTTCTTT.

This clone was detected a few times. The V call is TRBV19, the J call TRBJ2-7; D is uncertain. Between the trimmed V and J ends, which lost 1 base and 3 bases, there was a span of 7 bases. The germline V gene has CDR1 LNHDA and CDR2 SQIVND (reference sequence). The CDR3 has 13 residues. The DNA of the CDR3 is TGTGCCAGTAGTATAGGGGCGAACTACGAGCAGTACTTC. It encodes CASSIGANYEQYF.

The chain couples TRBV28 to TRBJ1-2; D is unclear. This CDR3 is built from 11 residues. Germline V CDR1 and CDR2: MDHEN, SYDVKM. V was shortened by 8 bases and J by 8 bases, with 12 bases between the two germline ends. CDR3: CASQAGSGYTF. The CDR3 DNA reads as TGTGCCAGCCAGGCGGGAAGCGGCTACACCTTC.

This clone was observed once. This chain uses TRBV7-6 with TRBJ2-1; 10 nucleotides match TRBD2. Germline values: CDR1 SGHVS, CDR2 FNYEAQ. CDR3 size: 15 residues. After removal of 5 bases from V and 5 bases from J, the junction contained 6 bases not matched to a gene. CDR3 region: CASSPSGRANNEQFF. In nucleotides, the CDR3 is TGTGCCAGCAGCCCTAGCGGGAGAGCAAACAATGAGCAGTTCTTC.

This rearrangement joins TRBV6-6 to TRBJ1-4; no definite D call. The V gene lost 7 bases and the J gene lost 0 bases, with 12 bases spanning the gap. Looked up from germline, CDR1 is MNHNY and CDR2 is SVGAGI (reference sequence). The CDR3 has 15 amino acids. CDR3: CASTVRRSTNEKLFF. CDR3 bases: TGTGCCAGCACCGTTCGCAGATCAACTAATGAAAAACTGTTTTTT.

The rearrangement uses TRBV2 and TRBJ2-3; D may be TRBD1 or TRBD2 (6 bases each). V lost 4 bases to trimming and J lost 5 bases, with 16 bases between them. The CDR3 spans 15 residues. The germline V gene encodes CDR1 SNHLY and CDR2 FYNNEI. Here the CDR3 DNA reads TGTGCCAGCAGTGGGCCCGGGGGCCAGGTAGATACGCAGTATTTT. Residues: CASSGPGGQVDTQYF.

The J gene is TRBJ2-1, the V gene TRBV5-5, with D possibly TRBD2 on 5 matching bases. This CDR3 region has 13 residues. Trimming cost V 5 bases and J 8 bases, with 14 bases left between them. Germline CDR1 is SGHKS and CDR2 is YYEKEE (reference sequence). CDR3 nucleotides: TGTGCCAGCAGTCTGACCACGGGGTATGAGCAGTTCTTC. Its protein product is CASSLTTGYEQFF.

This rearrangement joins TRBV5-4 to TRBJ1-4; D remains unclear. From germline, CDR1 is SGHNT and CDR2 YYREEE (reference sequence). The CDR3 loop spans 13 amino acids. V gave up 4 bases and J gave up 8 bases, with 12 bases separating them. Written as DNA, the CDR3 is TGTGCCAGCAGCCCTCACCTGGGGGAAAAACTGTTTTTT. It translates to CASSPHLGEKLFF.

J is TRBJ1-2 and V is TRBV12-3 or TRBV12-4; D unclear. CDR3 length: 13 amino acids. Trimming removed 8 bases from V and 0 bases from J, with 10 bases in between. CDR3 residues: CASLGQANYGYTF. The CDR3 DNA reads as TGTGCCAGCTTGGGCCAGGCTAACTATGGCTACACCTTC.

The chain links TRBV11-2 to TRBJ1-5; D might be TRBD1 (6 bases). This CDR3 comprises 13 residues. CDR1 SGHAT and CDR2 FQNNGV come from the germline V gene. Trimming took off 4 bases at V and 5 bases at J, with 9 bases between the two ends. CDR3 nucleotide sequence: TGTGCCAGCAGCTGGGACACCTATCAGCCCCAGCATTTT. This sequence encodes CASSWDTYQPQHF.

The chain employs TRBV7-2 and TRBJ2-2; no definite D call. This CDR3 is built from 15 residues. Trimming took 1 base from V and 5 from J, leaving 11 bases between them. In germline, CDR1 is SGHTA, CDR2 FQGNSA. This CDR3 reads CASSLGSALTGELFF. The CDR3 bases are TGTGCCAGCAGCTTAGGGAGCGCGCTTACCGGGGAGCTGTTTTTT.

The chain employs TRBV20-1 and TRBJ2-5; D ambiguous. The V gene's germline CDR1 is DFQATT and CDR2 SNEGSKA (reference sequence). CDR3 length: 11 residues. V was clipped by 6 bases and J by 5 bases, with 10 bases between them. CDR3 DNA: TGCAGTGCCCCTCGCAGCGAGACCCAGTACTTC. Its protein product is CSAPRSETQYF.

The chain carries TRBV9 and TRBJ2-7; D is uncertain. This CDR3 contains 13 residues. Deletions cut 4 bases from V and 0 bases from J, with 8 bases between. The V gene's germline CDR1 is SGDLS and CDR2 YYNGEE. CDR3 bases: TGTGCCAGCAGCTTCGGGCCCTCCTACGAGCAGTACTTC. It translates to CASSFGPSYEQYF.

J is TRBJ2-6 and V is TRBV6-4, with D perhaps TRBD2 (6 bases). Germline values: CDR1 MRHNA, CDR2 SNTAGT. Trimming left V 3 bases short and J 2 bases short, with 8 bases between. CDR3 size: 15 residues. CDR3 sequence reads: CASSESGPGANVLTF. The CDR3 coding sequence is TGTGCCAGCAGTGAAAGCGGGCCTGGGGCCAACGTCCTGACTTTC.

V gene TRBV5-1 combines with J gene TRBJ1-5, with TRBD1 identical over 9 bases. Germline-derived CDR1 and CDR2 are SGHRS and YFSETQ. V was pared by 4 bases and J by 4 bases, with 6 bases of the junction left unmatched. The CDR3 has 15 amino acids. The CDR3 DNA sequence: TGCGCCAGCAGCACCGGGACAGGGAGGAATCAGCCCCAGCATTTT. It yields the protein CASSTGTGRNQPQHF.

The chain combines TRBV7-9 with TRBJ1-1; no definite D call. Trimming removed 6 bases from V and 1 base from J, with 12 bases in between. This CDR3 has 14 residues. CDR1 is SEHNR and CDR2 is FQNEAQ in the germline V gene (reference sequence). The CDR3 DNA reads TGTGCCAGCAGTTCTGGACGGGCGAACACTGAAGCTTTCTTT. This translates into CASSSGRANTEAFF.

This rearrangement joins TRBV28 to TRBJ2-7, with TRBD2 identical over 7 bases. CDR1 is MDHEN and CDR2 is SYDVKM in the germline V gene. The CDR3 is 15 residues long. V lost 4 bases and J lost 3; bases outside the gene matches: 9. The CDR3 DNA follows: TGTGCCAGCAGTTCCTCCAGCGGGACGGGCTACGAGCAGTACTTC. Translating gives CASSSSSGTGYEQYF. The entire variable domain, with the rest obtained from reference TRBV28 and TRBJ2-7, is as follows: DVKVTQSSRYLVKRTGEKVFLECVQDMDHENMFWYRQDPGLGLRLIYFSYDVKMKEKGDIPEGYSVSREKKERFSLILESASTNQTSMYLCASSSSSGTGYEQYFGPGTRLTVT.

The chain couples TRBV2 to TRBJ1-5; D unresolved. Germline values: CDR1 SNHLY, CDR2 FYNNEI. Trimming shortened V by 4 bases and J by 2 bases, and 9 bases separated the two germline ends. The CDR3 extends over 14 amino acids. CDR3 amino acids: CASSVGQRNQPQHF. The CDR3 bases are TGTGCCAGCAGTGTAGGCCAACGCAATCAGCCCCAGCATTTT.

The chain combines TRBV5-1 with TRBJ1-2; TRBD1 agrees at 9 bases. Germline V CDR1 and CDR2: SGHRS, YFSETQ. CDR3 length: 12 amino acids. Trimming took 7 bases from V and 7 from J; bases not matched to a gene: 5. Written as DNA, the CDR3 is TGCGCCAGCTGGACAGGGGTTACTGGCTACACCTTC. Translated, it gives CASWTGVTGYTF.

V and J are TRBV5-8 and TRBJ1-5; no clear D gene. CDR3 length: 14 amino acids. Germline CDR1 reads SGHTS; CDR2 reads YDEGEE. Trimming left V 9 bases short and J 0 bases short, with 13 bases between. The CDR3 coding sequence is TGTGCCACCCGGACCGAACTTAGCAATCAGCCCCAGCATTTT. It codes for CATRTELSNQPQHF. The full variable domain, completed using reference TRBV5-8 and TRBJ1-5, is EAGVTQSPTHLIKTRGQQATLRCSPISGHTSVYWYQQALGLGLQFLLWYDEGEERNRGNFPPRFSGRQFPNYSSELNVNALELEDSALYLCATRTELSNQPQHFGDGTRLSIL.